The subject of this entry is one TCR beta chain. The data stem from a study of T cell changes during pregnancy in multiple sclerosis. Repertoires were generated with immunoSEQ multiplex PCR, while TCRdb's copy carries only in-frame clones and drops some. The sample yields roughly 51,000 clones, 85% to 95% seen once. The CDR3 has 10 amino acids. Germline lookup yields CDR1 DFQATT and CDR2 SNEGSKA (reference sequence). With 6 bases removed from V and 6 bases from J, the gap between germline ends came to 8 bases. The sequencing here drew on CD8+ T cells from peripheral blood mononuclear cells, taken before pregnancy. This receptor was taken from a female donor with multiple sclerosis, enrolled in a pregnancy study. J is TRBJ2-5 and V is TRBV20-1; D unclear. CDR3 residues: CSAALKTQYF. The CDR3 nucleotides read TGCAGTGCCGCCCTAAAGACCCAGTACTTC.